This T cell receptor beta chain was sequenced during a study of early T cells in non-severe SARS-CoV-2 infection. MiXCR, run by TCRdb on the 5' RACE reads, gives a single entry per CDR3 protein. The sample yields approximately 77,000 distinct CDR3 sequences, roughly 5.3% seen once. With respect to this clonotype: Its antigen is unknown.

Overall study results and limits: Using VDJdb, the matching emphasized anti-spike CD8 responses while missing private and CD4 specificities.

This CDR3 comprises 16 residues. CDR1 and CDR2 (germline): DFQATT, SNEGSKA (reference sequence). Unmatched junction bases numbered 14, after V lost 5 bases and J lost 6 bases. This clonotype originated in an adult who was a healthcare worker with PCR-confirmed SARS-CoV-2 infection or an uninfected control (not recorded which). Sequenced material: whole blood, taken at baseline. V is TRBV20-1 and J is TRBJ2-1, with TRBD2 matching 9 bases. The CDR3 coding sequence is TGCAGTGCTCTCCGGGTTGTGGTAGCGGGAGTCAATGAGCAGTTCTTC. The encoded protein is CSALRVVVAGVNEQFF.